The 25 T cell receptor beta chains below were found in one sample sequenced in a study of CD8+ T cells in alopecia areata. The treatment: oral pan-JAK inhibitor, 5-10 mg twice daily. Sequencing templates came from extracted RNA that was reverse transcribed into cDNA. Sequencing was performed with immunoSEQ multiplex PCR; in TCRdb, only in-frame clones are kept and a portion is missing. The table shows roughly 150,000 clones, with nearly 55% occurring only once. The sequences come from CD8+ T cells sorted from blood, collected at week 4, from a patient treated with tofacitinib. The receptors shown here come from a human donor with alopecia areata.

This chain uses TRBV6-6 with TRBJ2-7; 9 bases match TRBD2. The CDR3 contains 16 residues. Trimming at V came to 4 bases and at J to 4 bases, leaving 11 bases not matched to a gene. Germline CDR1 reads MNHNY; CDR2 reads SVGAGI (reference sequence). The CDR3 DNA follows: TGTGCCAGCAGTTCCCAGGTAGAGCGGGGGGAGTACGAGCAGTACTTC. Its translation is CASSSQVERGEYEQYF.

The chain couples TRBV6-5 to TRBJ2-3, with a weak D call TRBD2 (6 bases). Germline V gives CDR1 MNHEY, CDR2 SVGAGI. V lost 2 bases to trimming and J lost 0 bases, with 6 bases between them. The CDR3 is 14 residues long. In DNA form, the CDR3 reads TGTGCCAGCAGTTACGGGGGGAGCACAGATACGCAGTATTTT. Translation: CASSYGGSTDTQYF.

This clone has more than one count but fewer than ten. The chain carries TRBV19 and TRBJ2-7; D gene ambiguous. From germline, CDR1 is LNHDA and CDR2 SQIVND (reference sequence). V was clipped by 6 bases and J by 0 bases, with 12 bases between them. The CDR3 spans 14 residues. CDR3 sequence reads: CASRGAPDSYEQYF. CDR3 DNA: TGTGCCAGTAGAGGAGCCCCAGACTCCTACGAGCAGTACTTC. Full variable domain (rest looked up from reference TRBV19 and TRBJ2-7): DGGITQSPKYLFRKEGQNVTLSCEQNLNHDAMYWYRQDPGQGLRLIYYSQIVNDFQKGDIAEGYSVSREKKESFPLTVTSAQKNPTAFYLCASRGAPDSYEQYFGPGTRLTVT.

This clone was seen a few times. The rearrangement joins TRBV19 to TRBJ2-3, with D tentatively TRBD2 (5 bases). V was trimmed by 8 bases and J by 2 bases, leaving 14 bases between them. There are 14 residues in the CDR3. Per the germline V gene, CDR1 is LNHDA and CDR2 is SQIVND (reference sequence). The CDR3 region has the DNA TGTGCCAGTTTGGACCGGGATCACACAGATACGCAGTATTTT. Translating gives CASLDRDHTDTQYF. Full variable domain (rest looked up from reference TRBV19 and TRBJ2-3): DGGITQSPKYLFRKEGQNVTLSCEQNLNHDAMYWYRQDPGQGLRLIYYSQIVNDFQKGDIAEGYSVSREKKESFPLTVTSAQKNPTAFYLCASLDRDHTDTQYFGPGTRLTVL.

The table lists this clone with many counts. This sequence joins TRBV5-4 and TRBJ2-2, with no clear D. V gave up 1 base and J gave up 0 bases, with 7 bases separating them. In germline, CDR1 is SGHNT, CDR2 YYREEE (reference sequence). CDR3 length: 15 residues. The DNA for the CDR3 is TGTGCCAGCAGCTTGAAGAGTACGAACACCGGGGAGCTGTTTTTT. This codes for CASSLKSTNTGELFF.

This clone was detected once. V gene TRBV6-1 combines with J gene TRBJ1-6; D ambiguous. This CDR3 is 11 amino acids long. V was trimmed by 10 bases and J by 4 bases, leaving 5 bases between them. Germline CDR1 MNHNS, CDR2 SASEGT. Here the CDR3 DNA reads TGTGCCACCAAATATAATTCACCCCTCCACTTT. Translated, it gives CATKYNSPLHF.

In DNA, the CDR3 is TGTGCCAGCAGCACCGCCGGGAGGGAATACTATGGCTACACCTTC. It yields the protein CASSTAGREYYGYTF. The chain has TRBV13 and TRBJ1-2; D is unclear. With 5 bases removed from V and 3 bases from J, the gap between germline ends came to 16 bases. The CDR3 contains 15 residues. Germline V gives CDR1 PRHDT, CDR2 FYEKMQ (reference sequence).

The chain employs TRBV19 and TRBJ2-1, with 7 bases identical to TRBD1. The trim removed 5 bases at V and 4 bases at J, leaving 5 bases unmatched. The CDR3 is 14 amino acids. Germline V gene sequence: CDR1 LNHDA, CDR2 SQIVND (reference sequence). The CDR3 sequence: CASSAGTAYNEQFF. The CDR3 DNA is TGTGCCAGTAGTGCCGGGACAGCATACAATGAGCAGTTCTTC.

The V and J genes are TRBV11-2 and TRBJ2-2, with no clear D. Trimming stripped 3 bases from V and 5 bases from J, with 7 bases between. There are 13 residues in the CDR3. CDR1 SGHAT and CDR2 FQNNGV come from the germline V gene. The CDR3 bases are TGTGCCAGCAGCTTCCTCAATACCGGGGAGCTGTTTTTT. Amino acid sequence: CASSFLNTGELFF. Combining the CDR3 with reference TRBV11-2 and TRBJ2-2 gives the whole variable domain EAGVAQSPRYKIIEKRQSVAFWCNPISGHATLYWYQQILGQGPKLLIQFQNNGVVDDSQLPKDRFSAERLKGVDSTLKIQPAKLEDSAVYLCASSFLNTGELFFGEGSRLTVL.

This clone was found a few times. This chain connects TRBV29-1 to TRBJ1-1; 9 positions agree with TRBD1. V lost 7 bases, J lost 3 bases, and 15 bases stayed unmatched. Germline-derived CDR1 and CDR2 are SQVTM and ANQGSEA. CDR3 size: 16 residues. CDR3 nucleotide sequence: TGCAGCGCCGGACAGGGGCAACTATTGGAGGACACTGAAGCTTTCTTT. Translated, it gives CSAGQGQLLEDTEAFF.

The chain joins TRBV27 to TRBJ2-7; TRBD2 is a possible D gene (5 bases). The CDR3 runs 13 residues. Germline assignment: CDR1 MNHEY and CDR2 SMNVEV (reference sequence). V shed 1 base and J shed 4 bases, with 8 bases lying between them. CDR3 in amino acids: CASSLLSGYEQYF. The CDR3 region has the DNA TGTGCCAGCAGTTTATTGTCGGGGTACGAGCAGTACTTC.

The chain employs TRBV29-1 and TRBJ2-7, with D perhaps matching TRBD1 or TRBD2 (6 bases each). The V end was cut by 4 bases, the J end by 7 bases, with 17 bases between. The CDR3 has 13 residues. Germline-derived CDR1 and CDR2 are SQVTM and ANQGSEA. The CDR3 spells CSVVGGGGSEQYF. CDR3 DNA: TGCAGCGTTGTCGGAGGGGGAGGCTCTGAGCAGTACTTC.

This clone occurred a few times. The chain links TRBV30 to TRBJ2-7; a weak D match, TRBD1 (5 bases). CDR1 and CDR2 from the germline V gene are GTSNPN and SVGIG (reference sequence). The CDR3 covers 12 residues. Trimming shortened V by 3 bases and J by 2 bases, and 8 bases separated the two germline ends. In nucleotides, the CDR3 is TGTGCCTGGAGCAGGGTTACCTACGAGCAGTACTTC. Translating gives CAWSRVTYEQYF.

The V call is TRBV30, the J call TRBJ1-1; D call uncertain. Per the germline V gene, CDR1 is GTSNPN and CDR2 is SVGIG (reference sequence). This CDR3 has 12 amino acids. Trimming removed 2 bases at V and 7 bases at J, with 11 bases between. Here the CDR3 DNA reads TGTGCCTGGAGTCCCGGGTTCAGTGAAGCTTTCTTT. The encoded protein is CAWSPGFSEAFF.

V and J are TRBV27 and TRBJ1-6, with 8 bases fitting TRBD1. J was trimmed by 7 bases and V by 3 bases; bases with no gene match: 5. The CDR3 totals 15 residues. CDR1 and CDR2 from the germline V gene are MNHEY and SMNVEV (reference sequence). DNA of the CDR3: TGTGCCAGCAGTTTCATTGGGACAGGAAATTCACCCCTCCACTTT. Protein sequence: CASSFIGTGNSPLHF.

V and J are TRBV13 and TRBJ1-5, with D hard to call. Germline-derived CDR1 and CDR2 are PRHDT and FYEKMQ (reference sequence). V gave up 6 bases and J gave up 3 bases, with 9 bases separating them. The CDR3 totals 13 residues. In DNA, the CDR3 is TGTGCCAGCAGTGAGGAAGACAATCAGCCCCAGCATTTT. It yields the protein CASSEEDNQPQHF.

This clone has a handful of counts. The rearrangement links TRBV29-1 to TRBJ2-2; TRBD1 is a possible D gene (6 bases). The CDR3 has 13 amino acids. Trimming pared 2 bases from V and 7 bases from J, leaving 11 bases between. Germline V gene lookup returns CDR1 SQVTM and CDR2 ANQGSEA. The CDR3 loop is CSVEIRGGGELFF. The CDR3 DNA is TGCAGCGTTGAAATCAGGGGCGGCGGGGAGCTGTTTTTT.

This sequence joins TRBV6-5 and TRBJ2-7; 8 bases match TRBD1. The CDR3 runs to 15 residues. V dropped 6 bases and J dropped 3; count of bases not matched to a gene: 10. Germline lookup yields CDR1 MNHEY and CDR2 SVGAGI. The CDR3 DNA reads as TGTGCCAGCAGCAACCTCCAACAGGGGGACTACGAGCAGTACTTC. Amino acid sequence: CASSNLQQGDYEQYF.

This clone was seen only a few times. CDR3 coding DNA: TGTGCCAGCAGCTTGGACGGCCCTAATGGCTACACCTTC. Translation: CASSLDGPNGYTF. This rearrangement joins TRBV13 to TRBJ1-2; no definite D call. The V gene lost 3 bases and the J gene lost 6 bases, with 11 bases spanning the gap. CDR1 is PRHDT, CDR2 FYEKMQ, per germline (reference sequence). This CDR3 contains 13 residues.

Turning to this clone: One junction end disagrees with the germline gene, perhaps due to a read error. V gene TRBV10-2 combines with J gene TRBJ2-3, with D possibly TRBD2 on 5 matching bases. The germline gives CDR1 WSHSY, CDR2 SAAADI. This CDR3 has 14 amino acids. CDR3 nucleotide sequence: TGCACCAGCCACCCGGGGAGCGCCACAGATACGCAGTATTTT. This codes for CTSHPGSATDTQYF.

CDR3 sequence reads: CASSERYNEQFF. The DNA of the CDR3 is TGTGCCAGCAGCGAGCGGTACAATGAGCAGTTCTTC. J is TRBJ2-1 and V is TRBV7-9, with a possible D match to TRBD2 (5 bases). Germline CDR1 reads SEHNR; CDR2 reads FQNEAQ (reference sequence). The CDR3 is 12 residues long. V was trimmed by 5 bases and J by 4 bases, leaving 6 bases between them.

With respect to this clone: The sample contains more than one DNA sequence encoding this CDR3. The chain recombines TRBV30 with TRBJ1-1; no definite D call. Germline V lookup: CDR1 GTSNPN, CDR2 SVGIG (reference sequence). Trimming left V 0 bases short and J 4 bases short, with 3 bases between. This CDR3 is built from 11 residues. The CDR3 bases are TGTGCCTGGAGTGTTGGCACTGAAGCTTTCTTT. Translating it yields CAWSVGTEAFF.

The rearrangement joins TRBV6-5 to TRBJ2-5, with 14 nucleotides matching TRBD2. V trimming: 4 bases; J trimming: 4 bases; junction bases outside the gene matches: 5. The CDR3 is made up of 16 amino acids. Germline V CDR1 and CDR2: MNHEY, SVGAGI. The CDR3 reads CASSWGLAGAGETQYF. The CDR3 region has the DNA TGTGCCAGCAGTTGGGGACTAGCGGGGGCTGGAGAGACCCAGTACTTC.

The J gene is TRBJ2-3, the V gene TRBV30; D possibly corresponds to TRBD1 (5 bases). CDR1 and CDR2 (germline): GTSNPN, SVGIG (reference sequence). CDR3 length: 14 amino acids. Trimming pared 0 bases from V and 4 bases from J, leaving 11 bases between. This CDR3 is CAWSVGVIADTQYF. CDR3 sequence (DNA): TGTGCCTGGAGTGTAGGGGTCATCGCAGATACGCAGTATTTT. The entire variable domain, with the rest obtained from reference TRBV30 and TRBJ2-3, is as follows: SQTIHQWPATLVQPVGSPLSLECTVEGTSNPNLYWYRQAAGRGLQLLFYSVGIGQISSEVPQNLSASRPQDRQFILSSKKLLLSDSGFYLCAWSVGVIADTQYFGPGTRLTVL.

The gene calls are TRBV13 and TRBJ2-1, with 11 bases that match TRBD2. The CDR3 has 14 amino acids. CDR1 and CDR2 (germline): PRHDT, FYEKMQ (reference sequence). V was pared by 5 bases and J by 8 bases, with 5 bases of the junction left unmatched. CDR3 bases: TGTGCCAGCAGCGGTAGCGGGGGGGCATATGAGCAGTTCTTC. Translation gives CASSGSGGAYEQFF.